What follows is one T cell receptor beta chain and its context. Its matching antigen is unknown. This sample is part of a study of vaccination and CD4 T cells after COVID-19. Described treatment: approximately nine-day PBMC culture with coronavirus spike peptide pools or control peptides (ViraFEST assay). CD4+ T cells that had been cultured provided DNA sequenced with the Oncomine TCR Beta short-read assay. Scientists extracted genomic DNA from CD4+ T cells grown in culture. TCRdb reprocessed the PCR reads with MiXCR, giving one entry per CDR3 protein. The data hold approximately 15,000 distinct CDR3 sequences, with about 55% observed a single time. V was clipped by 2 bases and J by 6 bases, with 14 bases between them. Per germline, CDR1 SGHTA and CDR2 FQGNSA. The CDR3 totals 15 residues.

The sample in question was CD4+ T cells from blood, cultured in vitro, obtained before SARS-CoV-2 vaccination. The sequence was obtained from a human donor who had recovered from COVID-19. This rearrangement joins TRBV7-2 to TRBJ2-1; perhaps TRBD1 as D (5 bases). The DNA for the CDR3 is TGTGCCAGCAGCTTAAAGGACACCCCTGTCAATGAGCAGTTCTTC. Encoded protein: CASSLKDTPVNEQFF.